Each of the 14 T cell receptor beta chains below was sequenced from the same sample in a study of Graves' ophthalmopathy and Graves' hyperthyroidism. From RNA, the CDR3 regions of TCR beta chains were amplified and sequenced. Scientists carried out first-round RT-PCR using HTBI primers and then a second-round multiplex PCR. TCRdb recomputed calls from the multiplex PCR reads with MiXCR, one row per CDR3 protein. This sample has hundreds of thousands of distinct CDR3 sequences; approximately 21% occur once, and the top ten carry roughly 6.9%. Sequenced sample: peripheral blood. The receptors shown here come from a woman aged 18-30 years with stable Graves' hyperthyroidism. Some clones in this sample may be carry-over from other donors' samples.

The J gene is TRBJ1-1, the V gene TRBV3-1; D gene unclear. The CDR3 totals 14 residues. The germline V and J ends were trimmed by 3 bases and 1 base, with 9 bases remaining between them. Germline lookup yields CDR1 LGHDT and CDR2 YNNKEL (reference sequence). CDR3 amino acids: CASSHSEGNTEAFF. The CDR3 DNA reads TGTGCCAGCAGCCACAGTGAGGGGAACACTGAAGCTTTCTTT.

A word on this clonotype: Germline is not matched at one junction end, which may reflect a read error. V and J are TRBV11-2 and TRBJ1-1, with D perhaps matching TRBD1 (6 bases). Germline V CDR1 and CDR2: SGHAT, FQNNGV. The CDR3 contains 16 residues. In nucleotides, the CDR3 is TGCGCCAGCAGCGTTACAGGGTGGGGAAAAAACACTGAAGCTTTCTTT. Its protein is CASSVTGWGKNTEAFF.

Ten or more counts support this clonotype. The chain employs TRBV25-1 and TRBJ2-7; 9 bases agree with TRBD2. This CDR3 has 15 residues. The germline gives CDR1 MGHDK, CDR2 SYGVNS. Trimming took 1 base from V and 4 from J; bases not matched to a gene: 5. The CDR3 nucleotides read TGTGCCAGCAGTGAATCGCTAGCGGGATCTTACGAGCAGTACTTC. As protein: CASSESLAGSYEQYF.

V gene TRBV3-1 combines with J gene TRBJ1-2, with D tentatively TRBD1 (6 bases). The CDR3 consists of 16 residues. V was trimmed by 3 bases and J by 2 bases, leaving 16 bases between them. The V gene's germline CDR1 is LGHDT and CDR2 YNNKEL (reference sequence). The CDR3 reads CASSHTGTLKNYGYTF. CDR3 in DNA: TGTGCCAGCAGCCACACCGGGACACTAAAAAACTATGGCTACACCTTC.

This clonotype was seen at least ten times. This sequence joins TRBV7-2 and TRBJ1-1; D possibly corresponds to TRBD1 (5 bases). Germline V lookup: CDR1 SGHTA, CDR2 FQGNSA. CDR3 size: 14 residues. CDR3 residues: CKSQTSGRNTEAFF. CDR3 coding DNA: TGTAAATCCCAGACGTCGGGGCGAAACACTGAAGCTTTCTTT.

This clonotype was seen repeatedly, ten times or more. The junction departs from germline at one end; a sequencing error may be responsible. The chain recombines TRBV7-2 with TRBJ2-4, with TRBD1 identical over 9 bases. Germline V gene lookup returns CDR1 SGHTA and CDR2 FQGNSA. This CDR3 is 15 amino acids long. CDR3 sequence: CASSLEFWDRDIKYF. The CDR3 DNA reads as TGTGCCAGCAGCTTAGAGTTTTGGGACAGGGACATTAAGTACTTC. The full variable domain, completed using reference TRBV7-2 and TRBJ2-4, is GAGVSQSPSNKVTEKGKDVELRCDPISGHTALYWYRQSLGQGLEFLIYFQGNSAPDKSGLPSDRFSAERTGGSVSTLTIQRTQQEDSAVYLCASSLEFWDRDIKYFGAGTRLSVL.

This clonotype was seen repeatedly, ten times or more. This chain links TRBV5-1 with TRBJ2-7; tentatively, D is TRBD1 (6 bases). Trimming removed 4 bases from V and 6 bases from J, with 11 bases in between. This CDR3 has 12 amino acids. Germline CDR1 SGHRS, CDR2 YFSETQ. CDR3 loop: CASSPDRSEQYF. As DNA, the CDR3 is TGCGCCAGCAGCCCGGACAGATCCGAGCAGTACTTC.

The genes are TRBV6-1 and TRBJ2-7; possibly TRBD1 for D (5 bases). V lost 6 bases, J lost 3 bases, and 12 bases lay in between. The CDR3 has 13 residues. From germline, CDR1 is MNHNS and CDR2 SASEGT. CDR3 protein: CASSPRARYEQYF. DNA for the CDR3: TGTGCCAGCAGCCCCAGGGCCCGCTACGAGCAGTACTTC.

The chain has TRBV20-1 and TRBJ1-5; D is unclear. Germline assignment: CDR1 DFQATT and CDR2 SNEGSKA (reference sequence). CDR3 size: 13 residues. The V gene lost 3 bases and the J gene lost 0 bases, with 6 bases spanning the gap. The CDR3 coding sequence is TGCAGTGCTAGTGCTGATAGCAATCAGCCCCAGCATTTT. As protein: CSASADSNQPQHF.

V is TRBV18 and J is TRBJ1-1; TRBD1 is a possible D gene (6 bases). Germline assignment: CDR1 KGHSH and CDR2 LQKENI. The CDR3 length is 15 residues. V was clipped by 2 bases and J by 5 bases, with 15 bases between them. CDR3 protein: CASSPGGGPQTEAFF. As DNA, the CDR3 is TGTGCCAGCTCACCAGGCGGGGGGCCGCAAACTGAAGCTTTCTTT.

The chain recombines TRBV7-2 with TRBJ1-2; D possibly corresponds to TRBD1 (5 bases). From germline, CDR1 is SGHTA and CDR2 FQGNSA. Trimming pared 5 bases from V and 2 bases from J, leaving 12 bases between. The CDR3 loop spans 14 amino acids. In DNA form, the CDR3 reads TGTGCCAGCAGCGCCCGGACATCCAACTATGGCTACACCTTC. Translated, it gives CASSARTSNYGYTF.

This clonotype was counted ten times or more. A much larger clone sits a single nucleotide away, making a read error possible. This CDR3 is missing its conserved last phenylalanine or tryptophan, likely due to a read error. V usage is TRBV6-5 and J usage is TRBJ1-1, with a weak D call TRBD1 (5 bases). Germline CDR1 reads MNHEY; CDR2 reads SVGAGI. The ends were cut back, 2 bases at V and 0 bases at J, with 7 bases in the middle. The CDR3 is 14 residues long. The CDR3 here is CASSYDRMNTEAFL. In DNA, the CDR3 is TGTGCCAGCAGTTACGACAGAATGAACACTGAAGCTTTCCTT.

To note about this clonotype: One end of the junction varies from germline; a read error may be responsible. The chain has TRBV27 and TRBJ2-7; D possibly corresponds to TRBD2 (6 bases). The CDR3 totals 12 residues. CDR1 is MNHEY, CDR2 SMNVEV, per germline (reference sequence). CDR3 sequence reads: CASSLGGVEQHF. The CDR3 bases are TGTGCCAGCAGTTTGGGGGGTGTCGAGCAGCACTTC.

A few counts support this clonotype. Given a much more abundant clone one base away, this may be a read error. V usage is TRBV2 and J usage is TRBJ1-1; 9 bases agree with TRBD1. Looked up from germline, CDR1 is SNHLY and CDR2 is FYNNEI. Trimming took 10 bases from V and 0 from J; bases not matched to a gene: 6. The CDR3 totals 14 residues. CDR3 coding DNA: TGTGCCATTGTCGGGACAGGGATGAACACTGAAGCTTTCTTT. Translated, it gives CAIVGTGMNTEAFF. The complete variable domain, with remaining parts taken from reference TRBV2 and TRBJ1-1, reads EPEVTQTPSHQVTQMGQEVILRCVPISNHLYFYWYRQILGQKVEFLVSFYNNEISEKSEIFDDQFSVERPDGSNFTLKIRSTKLEDSAMYFCAIVGTGMNTEAFFGQGTRLTVV.